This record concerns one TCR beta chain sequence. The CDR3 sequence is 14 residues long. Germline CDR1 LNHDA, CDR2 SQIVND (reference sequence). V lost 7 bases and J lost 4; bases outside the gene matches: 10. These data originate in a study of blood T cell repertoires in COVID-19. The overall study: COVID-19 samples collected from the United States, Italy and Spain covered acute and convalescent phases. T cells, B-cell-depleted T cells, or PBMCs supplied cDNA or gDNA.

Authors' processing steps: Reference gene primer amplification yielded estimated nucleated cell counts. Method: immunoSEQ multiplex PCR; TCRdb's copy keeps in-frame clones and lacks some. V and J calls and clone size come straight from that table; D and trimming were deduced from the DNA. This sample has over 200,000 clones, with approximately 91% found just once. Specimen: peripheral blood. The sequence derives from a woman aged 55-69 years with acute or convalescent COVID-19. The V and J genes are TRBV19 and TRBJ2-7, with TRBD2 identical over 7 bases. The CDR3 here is CASKVGLAAYEQYF. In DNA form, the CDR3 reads TGTGCCAGTAAGGTGGGGCTAGCGGCGTACGAGCAGTACTTC.